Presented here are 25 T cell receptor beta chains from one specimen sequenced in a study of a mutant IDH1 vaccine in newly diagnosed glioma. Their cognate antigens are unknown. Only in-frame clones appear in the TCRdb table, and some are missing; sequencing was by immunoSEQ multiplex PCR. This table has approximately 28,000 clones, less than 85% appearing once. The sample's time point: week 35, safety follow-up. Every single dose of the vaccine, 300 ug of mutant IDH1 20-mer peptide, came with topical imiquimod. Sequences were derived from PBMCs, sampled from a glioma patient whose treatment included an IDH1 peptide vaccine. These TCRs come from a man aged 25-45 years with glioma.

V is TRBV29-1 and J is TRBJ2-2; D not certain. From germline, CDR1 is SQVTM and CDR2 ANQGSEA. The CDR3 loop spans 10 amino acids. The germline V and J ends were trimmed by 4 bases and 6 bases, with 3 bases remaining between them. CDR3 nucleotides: TGCAGCGTTGGGGCCGGGGAGCTGTTTTTT. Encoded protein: CSVGAGELFF.

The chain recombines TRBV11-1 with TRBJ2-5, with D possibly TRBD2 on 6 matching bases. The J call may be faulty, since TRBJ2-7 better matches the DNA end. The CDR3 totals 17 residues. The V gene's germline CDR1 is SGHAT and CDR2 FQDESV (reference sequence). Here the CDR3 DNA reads TGTGCCAGCAGCTCAACCGTTTCGGGAGACATTCCCTACGAGCAGTACTTC. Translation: CASSSTVSGDIPYEQYF.

The CDR3 reads CASSFAEAKGTYEQYF. CDR3 bases: TGTGCCAGCAGTTTTGCCGAGGCGAAGGGAACCTACGAGCAGTACTTC. The V call is TRBV6-5, the J call TRBJ2-7; D is uncertain. The V and J ends lost 4 bases and 2 bases respectively, with 18 bases between them. Per germline, CDR1 MNHEY and CDR2 SVGAGI. The CDR3 runs 16 residues.

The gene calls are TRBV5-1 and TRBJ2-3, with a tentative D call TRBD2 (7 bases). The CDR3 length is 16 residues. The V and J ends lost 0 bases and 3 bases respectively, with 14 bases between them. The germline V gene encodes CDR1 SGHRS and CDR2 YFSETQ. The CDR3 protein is CASSLDWGGRTDTQYF. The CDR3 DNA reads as TGCGCCAGCAGCTTGGATTGGGGGGGGCGGACAGATACGCAGTATTTT.

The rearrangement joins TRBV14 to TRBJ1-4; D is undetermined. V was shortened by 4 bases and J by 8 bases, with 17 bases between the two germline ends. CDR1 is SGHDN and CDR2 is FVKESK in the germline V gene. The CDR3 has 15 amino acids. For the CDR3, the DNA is TGTGCCAGCAGCCCCGGAAAAGGGCCGTACGAAAAACTGTTTTTT. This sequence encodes CASSPGKGPYEKLFF. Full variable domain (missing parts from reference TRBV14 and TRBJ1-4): EAGVTQFPSHSVIEKGQTVTLRCDPISGHDNLYWYRRVMGKEIKFLLHFVKESKQDESGMPNNRFLAERTGGTYSTLKVQPAELEDSGVYFCASSPGKGPYEKLFFGSGTQLSVL.

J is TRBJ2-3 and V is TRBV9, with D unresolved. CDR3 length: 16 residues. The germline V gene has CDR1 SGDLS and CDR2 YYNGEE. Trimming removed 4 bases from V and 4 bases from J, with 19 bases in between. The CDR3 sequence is CASSILERPRSDTQYF. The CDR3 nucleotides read TGTGCCAGCAGCATCCTGGAACGGCCCCGTTCAGATACGCAGTATTTT.

Here the CDR3 DNA reads TGTGCCAGCAGGCTCGGGGGGGGTCTCTACGAGCAGTACTTC. Amino acid sequence: CASRLGGGLYEQYF. The gene calls are TRBV6-1 and TRBJ2-7, with TRBD2 matching over 8 bases. There are 14 residues in the CDR3. Trimming took 6 bases from V and 3 from J; bases not matched to a gene: 7. CDR1 is MNHNS, CDR2 SASEGT, per germline.

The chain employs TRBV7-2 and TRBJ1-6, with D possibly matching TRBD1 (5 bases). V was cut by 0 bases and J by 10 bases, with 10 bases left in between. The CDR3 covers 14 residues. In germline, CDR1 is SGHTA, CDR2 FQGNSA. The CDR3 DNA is TGTGCCAGCAGCTTAGCCGGGGGAGGATCACCCCTCCACTTT. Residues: CASSLAGGGSPLHF.

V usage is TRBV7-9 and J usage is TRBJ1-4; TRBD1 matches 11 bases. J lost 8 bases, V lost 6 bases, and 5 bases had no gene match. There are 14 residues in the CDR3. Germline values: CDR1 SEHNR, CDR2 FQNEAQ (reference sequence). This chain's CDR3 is CASSPGTGGEKLFF. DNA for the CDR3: TGTGCCAGCAGTCCCGGGACAGGGGGGGAAAAACTGTTTTTT.

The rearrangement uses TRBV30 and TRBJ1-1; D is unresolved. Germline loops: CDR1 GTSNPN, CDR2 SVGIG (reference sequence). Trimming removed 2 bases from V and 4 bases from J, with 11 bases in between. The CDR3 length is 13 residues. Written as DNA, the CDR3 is TGTGCCTGGAGTTGGGAGGCAACCACTGAAGCTTTCTTT. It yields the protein CAWSWEATTEAFF. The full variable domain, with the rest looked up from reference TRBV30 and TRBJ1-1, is SQTIHQWPATLVQPVGSPLSLECTVEGTSNPNLYWYRQAAGRGLQLLFYSVGIGQISSEVPQNLSASRPQDRQFILSSKKLLLSDSGFYLCAWSWEATTEAFFGQGTRLTVV.

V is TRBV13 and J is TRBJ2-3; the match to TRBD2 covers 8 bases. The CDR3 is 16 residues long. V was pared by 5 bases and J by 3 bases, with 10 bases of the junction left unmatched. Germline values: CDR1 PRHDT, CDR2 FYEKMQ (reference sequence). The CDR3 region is CASSQLGLARTDTQYF. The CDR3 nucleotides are TGTGCCAGCAGCCAACTAGGACTAGCCCGGACAGATACGCAGTATTTT.

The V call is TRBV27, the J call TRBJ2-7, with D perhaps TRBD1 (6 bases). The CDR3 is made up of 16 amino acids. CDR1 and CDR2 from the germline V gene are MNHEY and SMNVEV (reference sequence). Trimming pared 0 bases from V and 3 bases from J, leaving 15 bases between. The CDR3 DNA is TGTGCCAGCAGTTTATCGGGTCTCCCAGGGGACTACGAGCAGTACTTC. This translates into CASSLSGLPGDYEQYF.

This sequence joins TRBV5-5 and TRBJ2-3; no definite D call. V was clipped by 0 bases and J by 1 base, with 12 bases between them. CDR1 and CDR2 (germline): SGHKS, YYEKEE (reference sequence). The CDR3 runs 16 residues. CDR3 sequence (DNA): TGTGCCAGCAGCTTGGGGCCAGGAAGCGGCACAGATACGCAGTATTTT. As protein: CASSLGPGSGTDTQYF.

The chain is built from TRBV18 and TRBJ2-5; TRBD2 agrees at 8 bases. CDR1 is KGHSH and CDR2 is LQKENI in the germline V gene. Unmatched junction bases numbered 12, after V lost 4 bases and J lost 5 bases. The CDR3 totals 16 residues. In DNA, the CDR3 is TGTGCCAGCTCACTAGAATTAGCGGGAAAGCGGGAGACCCAGTACTTC. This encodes CASSLELAGKRETQYF.

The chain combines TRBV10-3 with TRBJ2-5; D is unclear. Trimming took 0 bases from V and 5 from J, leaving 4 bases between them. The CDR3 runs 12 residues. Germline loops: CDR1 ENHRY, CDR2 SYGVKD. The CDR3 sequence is CAISESEETQYF. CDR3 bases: TGTGCCATCAGTGAGTCTGAGGAGACCCAGTACTTC.

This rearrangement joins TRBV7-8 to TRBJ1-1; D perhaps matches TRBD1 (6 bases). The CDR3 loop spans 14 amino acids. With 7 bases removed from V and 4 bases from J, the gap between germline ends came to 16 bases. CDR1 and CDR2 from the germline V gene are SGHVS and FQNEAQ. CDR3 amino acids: CASTQSGGGTEAFF. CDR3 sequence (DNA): TGTGCCAGCACCCAATCGGGGGGCGGCACTGAAGCTTTCTTT. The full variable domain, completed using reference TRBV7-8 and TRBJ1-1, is GAGVSQSPRYKVAKRGQDVALRCDPISGHVSLFWYQQALGQGPEFLTYFQNEAQLDKSGLPSDRFFAERPEGSVSTLKIQRTQQEDSAVYLCASTQSGGGTEAFFGQGTRLTVV.

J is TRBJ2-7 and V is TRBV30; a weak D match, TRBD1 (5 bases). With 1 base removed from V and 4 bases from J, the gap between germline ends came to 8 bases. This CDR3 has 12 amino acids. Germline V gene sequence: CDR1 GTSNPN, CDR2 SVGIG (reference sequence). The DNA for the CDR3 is TGTGCCTGGAGTGCCCAGGGATACGAGCAGTACTTC. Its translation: CAWSAQGYEQYF. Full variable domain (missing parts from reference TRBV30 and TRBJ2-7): SQTIHQWPATLVQPVGSPLSLECTVEGTSNPNLYWYRQAAGRGLQLLFYSVGIGQISSEVPQNLSASRPQDRQFILSSKKLLLSDSGFYLCAWSAQGYEQYFGPGTRLTVT.

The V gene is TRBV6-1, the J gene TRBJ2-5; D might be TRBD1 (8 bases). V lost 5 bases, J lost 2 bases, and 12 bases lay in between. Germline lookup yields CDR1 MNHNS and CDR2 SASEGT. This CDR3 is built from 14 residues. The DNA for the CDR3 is TGTGCCAGCAGTACAGGGGGGGCTCAAGAGACCCAGTACTTC. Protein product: CASSTGGAQETQYF.

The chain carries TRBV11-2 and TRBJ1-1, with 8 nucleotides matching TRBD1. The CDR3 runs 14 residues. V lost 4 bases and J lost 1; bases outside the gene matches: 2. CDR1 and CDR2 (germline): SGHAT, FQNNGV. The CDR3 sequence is CASSSTGENTEAFF. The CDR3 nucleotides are TGTGCCAGCAGCTCGACAGGGGAGAACACTGAAGCTTTCTTT. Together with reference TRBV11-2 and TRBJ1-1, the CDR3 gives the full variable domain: EAGVAQSPRYKIIEKRQSVAFWCNPISGHATLYWYQQILGQGPKLLIQFQNNGVVDDSQLPKDRFSAERLKGVDSTLKIQPAKLEDSAVYLCASSSTGENTEAFFGQGTRLTVV.

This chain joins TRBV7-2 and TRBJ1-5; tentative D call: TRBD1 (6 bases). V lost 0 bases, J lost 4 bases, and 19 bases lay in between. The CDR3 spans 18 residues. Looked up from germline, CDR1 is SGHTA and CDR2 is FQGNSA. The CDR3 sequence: CASSLALSGGVGNQPQHF. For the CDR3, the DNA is TGTGCCAGCAGCTTAGCGCTTTCGGGGGGCGTAGGGAATCAGCCCCAGCATTTT.

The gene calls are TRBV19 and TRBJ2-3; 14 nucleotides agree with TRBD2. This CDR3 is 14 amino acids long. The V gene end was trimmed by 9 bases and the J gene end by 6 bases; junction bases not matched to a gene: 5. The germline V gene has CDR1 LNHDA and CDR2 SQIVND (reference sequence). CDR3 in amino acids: CASRTSGRLDTQYF. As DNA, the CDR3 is TGTGCCAGCAGGACTAGCGGGAGGCTGGATACGCAGTATTTT.

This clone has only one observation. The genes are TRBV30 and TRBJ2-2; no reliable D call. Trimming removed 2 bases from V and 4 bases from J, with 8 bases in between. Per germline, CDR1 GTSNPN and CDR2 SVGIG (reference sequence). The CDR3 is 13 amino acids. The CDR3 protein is CAWSRTGTGELFF. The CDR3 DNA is TGTGCCTGGAGTAGGACCGGCACCGGGGAGCTGTTTTTT.

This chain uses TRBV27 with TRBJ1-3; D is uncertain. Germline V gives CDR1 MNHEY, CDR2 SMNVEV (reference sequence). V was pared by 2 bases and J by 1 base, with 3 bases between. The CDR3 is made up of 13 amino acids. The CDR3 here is CASSLQSGNTIYF. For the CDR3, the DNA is TGTGCCAGCAGTTTACAGTCTGGAAACACCATATATTTT.

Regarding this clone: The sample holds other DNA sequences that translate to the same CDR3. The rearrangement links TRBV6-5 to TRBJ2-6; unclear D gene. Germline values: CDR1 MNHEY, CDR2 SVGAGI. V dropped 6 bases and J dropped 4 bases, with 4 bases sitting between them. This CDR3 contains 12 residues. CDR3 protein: CASRTGANVLTF. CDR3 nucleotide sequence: TGTGCCAGCAGGACCGGGGCCAACGTCCTGACTTTC.

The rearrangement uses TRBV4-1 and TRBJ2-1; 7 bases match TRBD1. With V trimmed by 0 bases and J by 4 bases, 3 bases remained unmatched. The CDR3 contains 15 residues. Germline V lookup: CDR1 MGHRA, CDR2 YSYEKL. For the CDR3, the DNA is TGCGCCAGCAGCCAAGAAGACAGGGTGTACAATGAGCAGTTCTTC. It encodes CASSQEDRVYNEQFF.